A selection of T cell receptor beta chains follows, all from one sample in a study of blood T cell repertoires in COVID-19. Data came from immunoSEQ multiplex PCR; TCRdb stores just in-frame clones and leaves some out. The table includes 250,000 to 400,000 clones, about nine tenths detected once. The specimen sequenced was PBMCs or T cells enriched from blood (not recorded which). These receptors all come from a man in his 60s who had recovered from COVID-19. Each CDR3 is given with its conserved first and last residue. D genes are given only for firm matches. Some rows mark clone size as missing; the rest say once, few, many or name a class of expanded clone.

D gene,clone size,V gene,J gene,CDR3 DNA,CDR3 protein
TRBD1,-,TRBV15,TRBJ2-1,TGTGCCACCAGCAGCAGACAGGGGACGAACAATGAGCAGTTCTTC,CATSSRQGTNNEQFF
TRBD1,-,TRBV28,TRBJ2-7,TGTGCCAGCAGCCTTCGACAGGGGACTCAGGAGCAGTACTTC,CASSLRQGTQEQYF
-,-,TRBV5-1,TRBJ2-5,TGCGCCAGCAGCAAGGGACAACAACAAGAGACCCAGTACTTC,CASSKGQQQETQYF
TRBD1,-,TRBV5-4,TRBJ1-3,TGTGCCAGCAGCTTCCTGGCGTACAGGGGAACTGGAAACACCATATATTTT,CASSFLAYRGTGNTIYF
TRBD2,-,TRBV29-1,TRBJ2-7,TGCAGCGCGGGACTAGTAGGGAACGAGCAGTACTTC,CSAGLVGNEQYF
-,-,TRBV7-9,TRBJ1-1,TGTGCCAGCAGCTTGACTTCGGTGGGGAACACTGAAGCTTTCTTT,CASSLTSVGNTEAFF
TRBD1,-,TRBV2,TRBJ1-1,TGTGCCAGGGACAGGAAAATGAACACTGAAGCTTTCTTT,CARDRKMNTEAFF
-,-,TRBV6-1,TRBJ2-2,TGTGCCAGCAGTGAATTGGACTTAGCGAACACCGGGGAGCTGTTTTTT,CASSELDLANTGELFF
TRBD1,-,TRBV5-1,TRBJ2-2,TGCGCCAGCAGTGGCGGGACAGGGGAAACCGGGGAGCTGTTTTTT,CASSGGTGETGELFF
TRBD1,-,TRBV18,TRBJ2-3,TGTGCCAGCTCACCAGGTATAGGGGGCGTCGCAGATACGCAGTATTTT,CASSPGIGGVADTQYF
-,-,TRBV5-1,TRBJ1-6,TGCGCCAGCAGCTTGGGAGGAGTTGATTCACCCCTCCACTTT,CASSLGGVDSPLHF
-,-,TRBV11-2,TRBJ2-2,TGTGCCAGCCACTCTCCCAGGGGCATCGGGGAGCTGTTTTTT,CASHSPRGIGELFF
TRBD2,few,TRBV7-2,TRBJ2-1,TGTGCCAGCAGCTTTTTTACTAGCGGGAGCTCCTACAATGAGCAGTTCTTC,CASSFFTSGSSYNEQFF
TRBD2,-,TRBV9,TRBJ2-7,TGTGCCAGCAGCGCAGGGACTAGCGGAGCTTACGAGCAGTACTTC,CASSAGTSGAYEQYF
TRBD1,-,TRBV6-1,TRBJ1-3,TGTGCCAGCAGTGGCGGACAGGGTGTCTCTGGAAACACCATATATTTT,CASSGGQGVSGNTIYF
TRBD2,once,TRBV19,TRBJ2-7,TGTGCCCCAAAGCGGGGAAGGGATTACGAGCAGTACTTC,CAPKRGRDYEQYF
TRBD1,once,TRBV18,TRBJ1-2,TGTGCCAGCTCAGCCGGACAGGACCTCACCGACCACACCTTC,CASSAGQDLTDHTF
-,-,TRBV19,TRBJ1-5,TGTGCCAGTAGGGAGTGGGCGGCGGGGATGAGCAATCAGCCCCAGCATTTT,CASREWAAGMSNQPQHF
-,-,TRBV9,TRBJ1-5,TGTGCCAGCAGCGTAGGGACAGCCAATCAGCCCCAGCATTTT,CASSVGTANQPQHF
-,-,TRBV3-1/TRBV3-2,TRBJ2-7,TGTGCCAGCAGCCCTAGGGGGGGATTCCACGAGCAGTACTTC,CASSPRGGFHEQYF
TRBD1,-,TRBV5-1,TRBJ1-1,TGCGCCAGCAGAAGGACAGGGGGCTCAGGGTTCACTGAAGCTTTCTTT,CASRRTGGSGFTEAFF
TRBD1,-,TRBV11-2,TRBJ2-7,TGTGCCAGCAGCCCCCGGGGACAGGGACTCGACGAGCAGTACTTC,CASSPRGQGLDEQYF
TRBD2,-,TRBV6-5,TRBJ2-5,TGTGCCACCGGGACTAGCCGAGTTCGTGAGACCCAGTACTTC,CATGTSRVRETQYF
TRBD2,few,TRBV28,TRBJ2-2,TGTGCCAGCAGTTTAAGCGGGACCCACACCGGGGAGCTGTTTTTT,CASSLSGTHTGELFF
TRBD2,once,TRBV24-1,TRBJ2-1,TGTGCCACCAGTGCCACGACTAGCTCTGGTCCCAATGAGCAGTTCTTC,CATSATTSSGPNEQFF
TRBD1,-,TRBV5-5,TRBJ2-2,TGTGCCAGCAGCCTAGGGACAGGGGGCAATACCGGGGAGCTGTTTTTT,CASSLGTGGNTGELFF
-,once,TRBV28,TRBJ2-2,TGTGCCAGCAGTTTATACAGCGGACCAAAAGCCGGGGAGCTGTTTTTT,CASSLYSGPKAGELFF
-,-,TRBV19,TRBJ1-1,TGTGCCAGTAGTCTCAGGAACACTGAAGCTTTCTTT,CASSLRNTEAFF
TRBD1,once,TRBV5-1,TRBJ2-7,TGCGCCAGCAGGCCGCACGGGACAGGGGGCGACGAGCAGTACTTC,CASRPHGTGGDEQYF
TRBD1,-,TRBV9,TRBJ2-5,TGTGCCAGCAGCGTAGGTTCGGGGACAGTGGGCCCACAAGAGACCCAGTACTTC,CASSVGSGTVGPQETQYF
-,-,TRBV9,TRBJ2-3,TGTGCCAGCAGCGTAGGAGCAGGGGAGTACACAGATACGCAGTATTTT,CASSVGAGEYTDTQYF
-,-,TRBV11-2,TRBJ2-1,TGTGCCAGCAGCCTTCGGACATCCTACAATGAGCAGTTCTTC,CASSLRTSYNEQFF
TRBD1,-,TRBV3-1/TRBV3-2,TRBJ2-7,TGTGCCAGCAGCCGATTCTCCGGGACAGGGGTTTCCGAGCAGTACTTC,CASSRFSGTGVSEQYF
-,-,TRBV4-1,TRBJ1-6,TGCGCCAGCAGCCAAGAGTGGCAGGGCCTGAATTCACCCCTCCACTTT,CASSQEWQGLNSPLHF
-,-,TRBV4-3,TRBJ1-4,TGCGCCAGCAGCCAAGATTGGGGACTGGAAAATGAAAAACTGTTTTTT,CASSQDWGLENEKLFF
TRBD1,-,TRBV19,TRBJ1-4,TGTGCCAGTAGTTCCGGACAGGGAGTAAGTGAAAAACTGTTTTTT,CASSSGQGVSEKLFF
-,-,TRBV5-8,TRBJ2-1,TGTGCCAGCAGGAGGCGACGGGAATCCTACAATGAGCAGTTCTTC,CASRRRRESYNEQFF
-,-,TRBV12-3/TRBV12-4,TRBJ2-5,TGTGCCAGCAGGATTTCAGGTCAAGAGACCCAGTACTTC,CASRISGQETQYF
-,-,TRBV25-1,TRBJ1-1,TGTGCCAGCAGTGAATGGGGGGGCACTGAAGCTTTCTTT,CASSEWGGTEAFF
TRBD2,-,TRBV19,TRBJ2-1,TGTGCCAGTATGGGAGAGCGGGGGCCCTACAATGAGCAGTTCTTC,CASMGERGPYNEQFF
TRBD2,-,TRBV7-9,TRBJ2-7,TGTGCCAGCAGCCCGACTAGCGGGAACGAGCAGTACTTC,CASSPTSGNEQYF
-,-,TRBV30,TRBJ2-5,TGTGCCTGGAGCGGACTCCAAGAGACCCAGTACTTC,CAWSGLQETQYF
-,-,TRBV19,TRBJ1-2,TGTGCCAGTAGTATGATTATCGGGGACACTATATCCTCGGGCTACACCTTC,CASSMIIGDTISSGYTF
-,-,TRBV5-4,TRBJ1-6,TGTGCCAGCAGCTTGTCGGGAGAGTTGAATTCACCCCTCCACTTT,CASSLSGELNSPLHF
TRBD1,-,TRBV5-1,TRBJ1-5,TGCGCCAGCAGCCCACAGGGGGCAGTAAATCAGCCCCAGCATTTT,CASSPQGAVNQPQHF
-,-,TRBV10-3,TRBJ1-3,TGTGCCATCAGTACCACAGGAGCCGGGCGCAGAAACACCATATATTTT,CAISTTGAGRRNTIYF
-,-,TRBV27,TRBJ2-2,TGTGCCAGCAGTACTCCATCCGGGGAGCTGTTTTTT,CASSTPSGELFF
TRBD1,once,TRBV27,TRBJ2-5,TGTGCCAGCAGCCGTGGACGGGACAGGGTATATGAGACCCAGTACTTC,CASSRGRDRVYETQYF